A selection of T cell receptor beta chains follows, all from one sample in a study of TIL therapy for anti-PD-1-resistant metastatic lung cancer. This table comes from immunoSEQ multiplex PCR, and its TCRdb copy is limited to in-frame clones, with some not included. This sample has about 50,000 clones, with 80% to 90% found just once. This sample comprised blood, obtained at baseline. Source of these receptors: a person aged 25 to 80 with non-small cell lung cancer. The CDR3 runs from the conserved cysteine through the conserved F or W. The D gene is left open where the match is weak. Clone sizes are given selectively: once, few, many, or a class where the clone is expanded.

V gene: TRBV19
J gene: TRBJ2-1
D gene: TRBD2
clone size: -
CDR3 DNA: TGTGCCAGTAGTCCTAGCGGGGTATCCTACAATGAGCAGTTCTTC
CDR3 protein: CASSPSGVSYNEQFF

V gene: TRBV30
J gene: TRBJ1-2
D gene: -
clone size: -
CDR3 DNA: TGTGCCTGGAGCTCAGGGGCCTATGGCTACACCTTC
CDR3 protein: CAWSSGAYGYTF

V gene: TRBV6-2/TRBV6-3
J gene: TRBJ1-1
D gene: -
clone size: -
CDR3 DNA: TGTGCCAGCAGTTACGGATGGGGTGCTTTCTTT
CDR3 protein: CASSYGWGAFF

V gene: TRBV29-1
J gene: TRBJ2-7
D gene: -
clone size: -
CDR3 DNA: TGCAGCGCTGGATACGGGGGAACCTACGAGCAGTACTTC
CDR3 protein: CSAGYGGTYEQYF

V gene: TRBV24-1
J gene: TRBJ1-3
D gene: -
clone size: -
CDR3 DNA: TGTGCCACCAGTGCAGGAAACACCATATATTTT
CDR3 protein: CATSAGNTIYF

V gene: TRBV19
J gene: TRBJ1-1
D gene: -
clone size: -
CDR3 DNA: TGTGCCAGTAGTATGGCGGTGAACACTGAAGCTTTCTTT
CDR3 protein: CASSMAVNTEAFF

V gene: TRBV6-2/TRBV6-3
J gene: TRBJ2-1
D gene: -
clone size: -
CDR3 DNA: TGTGCCAGCAGTTACTCGAGGTATGAGCAGTTCTTC
CDR3 protein: CASSYSRYEQFF

V gene: TRBV19
J gene: TRBJ1-3
D gene: -
clone size: once
CDR3 DNA: TGTGCCAGTAGTTTGGTTCGTGGGGCATCGGGAAACACCATATATTTT
CDR3 protein: CASSLVRGASGNTIYF

V gene: TRBV30
J gene: TRBJ2-3
D gene: -
clone size: -
CDR3 DNA: TGTGCCTGGAGTGTAAGTGGTAGGACGCAGTATTTT
CDR3 protein: CAWSVSGRTQYF

V gene: TRBV7-8
J gene: TRBJ2-3
D gene: -
clone size: -
CDR3 DNA: TGTGCCAGCAGCCTCAAAGGGATAACTAGCCTGCCGGGGGATACGCAGTATTTT
CDR3 protein: CASSLKGITSLPGDTQYF

V gene: TRBV3-1/TRBV3-2
J gene: TRBJ2-5
D gene: TRBD2
clone size: -
CDR3 DNA: TGTGCCAGCAGCCCCTCGGGAGGGCTAGGGGAGACCCAGTACTTC
CDR3 protein: CASSPSGGLGETQYF

V gene: TRBV2
J gene: TRBJ2-3
D gene: -
clone size: -
CDR3 DNA: TGTGCCAGCAGTGACCCCCCCGGACGCACAGATACGCAGTATTTT
CDR3 protein: CASSDPPGRTDTQYF

V gene: TRBV6-2/TRBV6-3
J gene: TRBJ2-7
D gene: -
clone size: -
CDR3 DNA: TGTGCCAGCAGCTTTCAGGACGCCACCTCGGGGCAGTACTTC
CDR3 protein: CASSFQDATSGQYF

V gene: TRBV6-5
J gene: TRBJ2-5
D gene: -
clone size: -
CDR3 DNA: TGTGCCAGCGGAGGGACTGAAGAGACCCAGTACTTC
CDR3 protein: CASGGTEETQYF

V gene: TRBV5-4
J gene: TRBJ2-5
D gene: TRBD2
clone size: once
CDR3 DNA: TGTGCCAGCAGCCCCGCGGGAGGGAGAGAGACCCAGTACTTC
CDR3 protein: CASSPAGGRETQYF

V gene: TRBV5-1
J gene: TRBJ2-7
D gene: TRBD2
clone size: -
CDR3 DNA: TGCGCCAGCAGCTTGACTAGCGGCGAGCAGTACTTC
CDR3 protein: CASSLTSGEQYF

V gene: TRBV28
J gene: TRBJ1-1
D gene: -
clone size: -
CDR3 DNA: TGTGCCACCCGTGGGGGGGGATTGAACACTGAAGCTTTCTTT
CDR3 protein: CATRGGGLNTEAFF

V gene: TRBV11-1
J gene: TRBJ2-3
D gene: TRBD1
clone size: -
CDR3 DNA: TGTGCCAGCAGCCGGACAGGGTTGACAGATACGCAGTATTTT
CDR3 protein: CASSRTGLTDTQYF

V gene: TRBV14
J gene: TRBJ1-2
D gene: -
clone size: -
CDR3 DNA: TGTGCCAGCAGCCACGCCTATGGGGCTACGGGAGGCTACACCTTC
CDR3 protein: CASSHAYGATGGYTF

V gene: TRBV27
J gene: TRBJ1-5
D gene: TRBD1
clone size: -
CDR3 DNA: TGTGCCAGCACCGGGAGGGACAGGGCCAATCAGCCCCAGCATTTT
CDR3 protein: CASTGRDRANQPQHF

V gene: TRBV5-1
J gene: TRBJ2-5
D gene: TRBD1
clone size: once
CDR3 DNA: TGCGCCAGCAGCATCACCGGGACAGGGTTCACCGCCGCGACCCAGTACTTC
CDR3 protein: CASSITGTGFTAATQYF

V gene: TRBV5-4
J gene: TRBJ2-7
D gene: TRBD2
clone size: -
CDR3 DNA: TGTGCCAGCAGCTTTGGGGAGCTAGCGGGAAACGAGCAGTACTTC
CDR3 protein: CASSFGELAGNEQYF

V gene: TRBV5-5
J gene: TRBJ2-7
D gene: -
clone size: -
CDR3 DNA: TGTGCCAGCAGCCCTCTCGGGGCACGGAGCTCCTACGAGCAGTACTTC
CDR3 protein: CASSPLGARSSYEQYF

V gene: TRBV6-6
J gene: TRBJ2-5
D gene: TRBD2
clone size: -
CDR3 DNA: TGTGCCAATGGGACTACGATAAAAGAGACCCAGTACTTC
CDR3 protein: CANGTTIKETQYF

V gene: TRBV6-5
J gene: TRBJ2-7
D gene: TRBD2
clone size: -
CDR3 DNA: TGTGCCAGCAGTTACTCCGGGACCCCCGGGGGGGAGCAGTACTTC
CDR3 protein: CASSYSGTPGGEQYF

V gene: TRBV7-2
J gene: TRBJ2-7
D gene: -
clone size: once
CDR3 DNA: TGTGCCAGCAGCCCGGACAACTACGAGCAGTACTTC
CDR3 protein: CASSPDNYEQYF

V gene: TRBV23-1
J gene: TRBJ2-2
D gene: -
clone size: -
CDR3 DNA: TGCGCCAGCAGTTGCCTAACAGGGTACACCGGGGAGCTGTTTTTT
CDR3 protein: CASSCLTGYTGELFF

V gene: TRBV9
J gene: TRBJ2-4
D gene: TRBD1
clone size: -
CDR3 DNA: TGTGCCAGCAGCGTAGAGGGACAGGGCGGCAACATTCAGTACTTC
CDR3 protein: CASSVEGQGGNIQYF

V gene: TRBV5-4
J gene: TRBJ2-5
D gene: TRBD2
clone size: -
CDR3 DNA: TGTGCCAGCAGCTACAGCGGGAGAATGGAAGAGACCCAGTACTTC
CDR3 protein: CASSYSGRMEETQYF

V gene: TRBV20-1
J gene: TRBJ2-3
D gene: -
clone size: -
CDR3 DNA: TGCAGTGCTAGTCGACGGTTGCTACTCGCCCTCACAGATACGCAGTATTTT
CDR3 protein: CSASRRLLLALTDTQYF

V gene: TRBV7-3
J gene: TRBJ2-1
D gene: -
clone size: -
CDR3 DNA: TGTGCCAGCAGCAGGCGAGAAGGAGCCCTGTCCAATGAGCAGTTCTTC
CDR3 protein: CASSRREGALSNEQFF

V gene: TRBV7-9
J gene: TRBJ1-1
D gene: -
clone size: -
CDR3 DNA: TGTGCCAGCAGCTTAGGGTATATGGGGGAAGCTTTCTTT
CDR3 protein: CASSLGYMGEAFF

V gene: TRBV7-9
J gene: TRBJ2-1
D gene: -
clone size: few
CDR3 DNA: TGTGCCAGCAGCTTAGCGCGGTACGGAGGCTCCTACAATGAGCAGTTCTTC
CDR3 protein: CASSLARYGGSYNEQFF

V gene: TRBV3-1/TRBV3-2
J gene: TRBJ2-5
D gene: -
clone size: -
CDR3 DNA: TGTGCCAGCAGCCCCCGGGGAGAGACCCAGTACTTC
CDR3 protein: CASSPRGETQYF

V gene: TRBV13
J gene: TRBJ2-3
D gene: -
clone size: -
CDR3 DNA: TGTGCCAGCAGCCTACCCCTAGCGGGACAGGGAAATACGCAGTATTTT
CDR3 protein: CASSLPLAGQGNTQYF

V gene: TRBV5-6
J gene: TRBJ1-1
D gene: -
clone size: once
CDR3 DNA: TGTGCCAGCAGCTTTATCCTCTTCCACACTGAAGCTTTCTTT
CDR3 protein: CASSFILFHTEAFF

V gene: TRBV28
J gene: TRBJ2-5
D gene: -
clone size: -
CDR3 DNA: TGTGCCAGCAGTTTATTTAACTTCAGAGAGACCCAGTACTTC
CDR3 protein: CASSLFNFRETQYF

V gene: TRBV30
J gene: TRBJ2-3
D gene: -
clone size: -
CDR3 DNA: TGTGCCTGGACAACAGGGTGGGCAGATACGCAGTATTTT
CDR3 protein: CAWTTGWADTQYF

V gene: TRBV4-3
J gene: TRBJ2-1
D gene: TRBD2
clone size: -
CDR3 DNA: TGCGCCAGCAGCCAAGATAGGCGGGAGTCCCGCTCCTACAATGAGCAGTTCTTC
CDR3 protein: CASSQDRRESRSYNEQFF

V gene: TRBV7-2
J gene: TRBJ1-5
D gene: TRBD1
clone size: -
CDR3 DNA: TGTGCCAGCAGCGGAAAAGGACAGGGGGCTGGGCCCCAGCATTTT
CDR3 protein: CASSGKGQGAGPQHF